The 31 T cell receptor beta chains below all came from one sample that was sequenced in a study of T cell responses to AZD1222 COVID-19 vaccine. Only in-frame clones appear in the TCRdb table, and some are missing; sequencing was by immunoSEQ multiplex PCR. This repertoire shows 100,000 to 130,000 clones, about 90% found once; its top ten account for roughly 9%. The source material was peripheral blood, sampled 28 days after the second AZD1222 dose. The receptor set was obtained from an adult who received the AZD1222 COVID-19 vaccine.

This clone was counted a few times. This chain joins TRBV7-9 and TRBJ1-2; no clear D. In germline, CDR1 is SEHNR, CDR2 FQNEAQ (reference sequence). Trimming pared 6 bases from V and 4 bases from J, leaving 18 bases between. The CDR3 extends over 15 amino acids. The CDR3 DNA is TGTGCCAGCAGTACAGATGTATGGACTGGCTATGGCTACACCTTC. Its protein is CASSTDVWTGYGYTF.

V and J are TRBV6-5 and TRBJ1-3; D is possibly TRBD1 (6 bases). V shed 8 bases and J shed 0 bases, with 11 bases lying between them. The germline V gene has CDR1 MNHEY and CDR2 SVGAGI. This CDR3 comprises 14 residues. The CDR3 reads CASRQASSGNTIYF. Here the CDR3 DNA reads TGTGCCAGCCGACAGGCAAGCTCTGGAAACACCATATATTTT.

This clone has only one observation. V and J are TRBV5-1 and TRBJ2-7; D is unclear. The CDR3 is 14 amino acids. V was clipped by 0 bases and J by 2 bases, with 9 bases between them. Per the germline V gene, CDR1 is SGHRS and CDR2 is YFSETQ. The CDR3 DNA reads TGCGCCAGCAGCTTGGTAGCCGGAACCTACGAGCAGTACTTC. Translated: CASSLVAGTYEQYF.

As to this clone: One end of the junction varies from germline; a read error may be responsible. The chain uses TRBV5-5 and TRBJ2-7; possibly TRBD1 for D (6 bases). Germline V gene lookup returns CDR1 SGHKS and CDR2 YYEKEE (reference sequence). The CDR3 has 14 amino acids. The CDR3 nucleotides are TGTGCCAGCAGCTTGGACCCCGGGCAGGGGTTAATACCCTTC. Translating gives CASSLDPGQGLIPF.

The chain uses TRBV28 and TRBJ2-3, with TRBD2 matching over 8 bases. CDR1 is MDHEN, CDR2 SYDVKM, per germline. V dropped 3 bases and J dropped 2; count of bases not matched to a gene: 13. The CDR3 sequence is 18 residues long. The CDR3 reads CASSLDREGQGFTDTQYF. In DNA form, the CDR3 reads TGTGCCAGCAGTTTGGATCGGGAGGGCCAGGGGTTCACAGATACGCAGTATTTT.

This chain links TRBV28 with TRBJ1-4; D gene unclear. CDR1 is MDHEN, CDR2 SYDVKM, per germline. The CDR3 runs 15 residues. Trimming shortened V by 1 base and J by 0 bases, and 6 bases separated the two germline ends. The CDR3 protein is CASSLSGSTNEKLFF. CDR3 nucleotide sequence: TGTGCCAGCAGTTTATCAGGATCAACTAATGAAAAACTGTTTTTT.

V usage is TRBV11-2 and J usage is TRBJ2-2; no clear D. Trimming removed 4 bases from V and 6 bases from J, with 12 bases in between. Germline V gives CDR1 SGHAT, CDR2 FQNNGV. This CDR3 is built from 14 residues. CDR3 region: CASSSGRGSGELFF. In DNA form, the CDR3 reads TGTGCCAGCAGCTCGGGCCGTGGGTCCGGGGAGCTGTTTTTT.

This clone was observed a few times. The J gene is TRBJ2-5, the V gene TRBV11-1; the match to TRBD1 covers 12 bases. This CDR3 region has 15 residues. V was pared by 5 bases and J by 7 bases, with 8 bases of the junction left unmatched. Germline V gives CDR1 SGHAT, CDR2 FQDESV (reference sequence). The CDR3 spells CASSQRDRGLVTQYF. In DNA, the CDR3 is TGTGCCAGCAGCCAACGGGACAGGGGGCTGGTGACCCAGTACTTC.

The chain joins TRBV4-3 to TRBJ2-7, with TRBD1 as a possible D gene (8 bases). This CDR3 is 15 amino acids long. V was clipped by 2 bases and J by 3 bases, with 14 bases between them. Germline CDR1 and CDR2: LGHNA and YSLEER. Here the CDR3 reads CASSQSNRGGYEQYF. The CDR3 nucleotides are TGCGCCAGCAGCCAATCTAACAGGGGGGGCTACGAGCAGTACTTC.

The rearrangement links TRBV10-3 to TRBJ2-7; a weak D match, TRBD2 (7 bases). CDR3 length: 14 residues. In germline, CDR1 is ENHRY, CDR2 SYGVKD. Trimming shortened V by 6 bases and J by 2 bases, and 14 bases separated the two germline ends. CDR3 bases: TGTGCCATCAGCGGGGGGCCCCCCACCTACGAGCAGTACTTC. Protein product: CAISGGPPTYEQYF.

V is TRBV9 and J is TRBJ2-2; 14 nucleotides agree with TRBD2. Germline lookup yields CDR1 SGDLS and CDR2 YYNGEE. The CDR3 spans 16 residues. After removal of 6 bases from V and 8 bases from J, the junction contained 9 bases not matched to a gene. CDR3 in DNA: TGTGCCAGCACCGAGACTAGCGGGAGGGCCGGTGGGGAGCTGTTTTTT. Translating gives CASTETSGRAGGELFF.

V is TRBV9 and J is TRBJ2-5, with D perhaps matching TRBD2 (5 bases). There are 15 residues in the CDR3. Trimming cost V 0 bases and J 4 bases, with 13 bases left between them. Per germline, CDR1 SGDLS and CDR2 YYNGEE. The CDR3 region has the DNA TGTGCCAGCAGCGTAGGTGAGGGTTTGGGAGAGACCCAGTACTTC. This sequence encodes CASSVGEGLGETQYF.

The rearrangement links TRBV10-3 to TRBJ1-6, with D possibly TRBD1 on 6 matching bases. This CDR3 is 13 amino acids long. The germline CDR1 and CDR2 sequences are ENHRY and SYGVKD. Trimming stripped 5 bases from V and 8 bases from J, with 10 bases between. The CDR3 reads CAISSGGDSPLHF. CDR3 coding DNA: TGTGCCATCAGTTCCGGGGGCGATTCACCCCTCCACTTT.

The chain combines TRBV20-1 with TRBJ1-1; 7 nucleotides agree with TRBD1. J lost 4 bases, V lost 6 bases, and 2 bases had no gene match. Germline CDR1 and CDR2: DFQATT and SNEGSKA (reference sequence). The CDR3 extends over 11 amino acids. The CDR3 is CSANRGTEAFF. CDR3 nucleotide sequence: TGCAGTGCAAACAGGGGCACTGAAGCTTTCTTT.

J is TRBJ2-1 and V is TRBV27, with 10 bases that match TRBD2. V lost 4 bases to trimming and J lost 0 bases; unmatched junction nucleotides: 0. This CDR3 contains 15 residues. Germline-derived CDR1 and CDR2 are MNHEY and SMNVEV (reference sequence). The CDR3 nucleotides are TGTGCCAGCAGTTCTAGCGGGAGCTCCTACAATGAGCAGTTCTTC. This encodes CASSSSGSSYNEQFF.

This clone was observed many times. J is TRBJ1-6 and V is TRBV6-4; D ambiguous. This CDR3 region has 15 residues. CDR1 and CDR2 (germline): MRHNA, SNTAGT. The germline V and J ends were trimmed by 2 bases and 9 bases, with 14 bases remaining between them. In nucleotides, the CDR3 is TGTGCCAGCAGTGACCGGGCGGCTGCGGGTTCACCCCTCCACTTT. Encoded protein: CASSDRAAAGSPLHF.

The chain employs TRBV5-1 and TRBJ2-3; 12 bases fit TRBD2. Trimming took 0 bases from V and 3 from J; bases not matched to a gene: 2. The germline gives CDR1 SGHRS, CDR2 YFSETQ. CDR3 length equals 16 residues. CDR3 nucleotide sequence: TGCGCCAGCAGCTTGGGACTAGCGGGGGTTACAGATACGCAGTATTTT. Translating gives CASSLGLAGVTDTQYF.

In DNA, the CDR3 is TGTGCCAGCAGTAACAACCAGGGGGGGAGCTCTGGAAACACCATATATTTT. It specifies CASSNNQGGSSGNTIYF. The chain couples TRBV28 to TRBJ1-3; 7 positions agree with TRBD1. Germline lookup yields CDR1 MDHEN and CDR2 SYDVKM. V shed 5 bases, J shed 0 bases, and the junction held 10 bases outside the gene matches. This CDR3 region has 17 residues.

This clone was observed once. The J gene is TRBJ2-7, the V gene TRBV6-5; TRBD2 might be the D (6 bases). The germline V gene has CDR1 MNHEY and CDR2 SVGAGI. The CDR3 length is 13 residues. The germline V and J ends were trimmed by 6 bases and 2 bases, with 11 bases remaining between them. The CDR3 here is CASSSSEPYEQYF. Here the CDR3 DNA reads TGTGCCAGCAGCTCTAGCGAGCCCTACGAGCAGTACTTC.

The chain is built from TRBV2 and TRBJ2-3; the D is unclear. Trimming stripped 5 bases from V and 5 bases from J, with 5 bases between. Germline lookup yields CDR1 SNHLY and CDR2 FYNNEI. CDR3 length: 11 amino acids. The CDR3 nucleotides are TGTGCCAGCAGTAGAAAAGATACGCAGTATTTT. Its protein is CASSRKDTQYF.

In nucleotides, the CDR3 is TGTGCCAGCAGCTTCGGGACAGGGTTCTACGAGCAGTACTTC. Translating it yields CASSFGTGFYEQYF. The chain employs TRBV5-5 and TRBJ2-7; 9 bases are a match to TRBD1. CDR3 length: 14 amino acids. Trimming cost V 2 bases and J 3 bases; bases outside gene matches: 3. CDR1 is SGHKS and CDR2 is YYEKEE in the germline V gene (reference sequence).

The chain has TRBV6-5 and TRBJ1-6, with D perhaps TRBD1 (5 bases). Germline V CDR1 and CDR2: MNHEY, SVGAGI. The ends were cut back, 5 bases at V and 9 bases at J, with 17 bases in the middle. This CDR3 region has 15 residues. CDR3 region: CASSRDPGGGSPLHF. DNA for the CDR3: TGTGCCAGCAGTCGCGACCCCGGGGGTGGTTCACCCCTCCACTTT.

J is TRBJ1-1 and V is TRBV4-1; D call uncertain. Trimming removed 1 base from V and 8 bases from J, with 8 bases in between. This CDR3 has 12 amino acids. Germline V gene data show CDR1 as MGHRA and CDR2 as YSYEKL. CDR3: CASSQVGWEAFF. CDR3 DNA: TGCGCCAGCAGCCAAGTCGGATGGGAAGCTTTCTTT.

The V gene is TRBV3-1 (or the pseudogene TRBV3-2), the J gene TRBJ1-2; D might be TRBD1 (6 bases). The V end was cut by 1 base, the J end by 4 bases, with 16 bases between. Germline V gene data show CDR1 as LGHDT and CDR2 as YNNKEL (reference sequence). This CDR3 region has 16 residues. In nucleotides, the CDR3 is TGTGCCAGCAGCCAAGCATCCCCGGGGGCTATCTATGGCTACACCTTC. This codes for CASSQASPGAIYGYTF.

This chain links TRBV19 with TRBJ1-1, with TRBD1 as a possible D gene (6 bases). Germline-derived CDR1 and CDR2 are LNHDA and SQIVND (reference sequence). V was cut by 4 bases and J by 1 base, with 7 bases left in between. The length of the CDR3 is 13 residues. In DNA, the CDR3 is TGTGCCAGTAGTAGGACAGAGAACACTGAAGCTTTCTTT. Protein: CASSRTENTEAFF.

The rearrangement joins TRBV2 to TRBJ1-4; D is unclear. This CDR3 comprises 15 residues. Deletions cut 6 bases from V and 0 bases from J, with 11 bases between. Germline V gene data show CDR1 as SNHLY and CDR2 as FYNNEI. CDR3 sequence reads: CASRDPGTTNEKLFF. For the CDR3, the DNA is TGTGCCAGCAGGGACCCGGGCACAACTAATGAAAAACTGTTTTTT. Based on the CDR3 plus reference TRBV2 and TRBJ1-4, the full variable domain is EPEVTQTPSHQVTQMGQEVILRCVPISNHLYFYWYRQILGQKVEFLVSFYNNEISEKSEIFDDQFSVERPDGSNFTLKIRSTKLEDSAMYFCASRDPGTTNEKLFFGSGTQLSVL.

The chain couples TRBV25-1 to TRBJ1-2; D may be TRBD1 (5 bases). CDR3 length: 16 residues. V was trimmed by 6 bases and J by 0 bases, leaving 17 bases between them. Germline loops: CDR1 MGHDK, CDR2 SYGVNS. The CDR3 bases are TGTGCCAGCAGCCTGGGGCAGGGATGGGCTAACTATGGCTACACCTTC. This codes for CASSLGQGWANYGYTF.

The chain employs TRBV11-3 and TRBJ2-1, with D uncertain. V lost 0 bases and J 6 bases, leaving 12 bases between the germline ends. The CDR3 is 15 residues long. Germline V gene data show CDR1 as SGHNT and CDR2 as YENEEA. DNA for the CDR3: TGTGCCAGCAGCTTAGATCCGCAACGAGGCAATGAGCAGTTCTTC. Translated: CASSLDPQRGNEQFF.

The V gene is TRBV19, the J gene TRBJ2-7, with unresolved D. Trimming stripped 3 bases from V and 5 bases from J, with 14 bases between. The germline gives CDR1 LNHDA, CDR2 SQIVND (reference sequence). The CDR3 extends over 14 amino acids. CDR3 DNA sequence: TGTGCCAGTAGTATGTTTGTGACTCTCGACGAGCAGTACTTC. Its translation: CASSMFVTLDEQYF. The whole variable domain, filled in from reference TRBV19 and TRBJ2-7, reads DGGITQSPKYLFRKEGQNVTLSCEQNLNHDAMYWYRQDPGQGLRLIYYSQIVNDFQKGDIAEGYSVSREKKESFPLTVTSAQKNPTAFYLCASSMFVTLDEQYFGPGTRLTVT.

The rearrangement joins TRBV19 to TRBJ2-1; 7 bases line up with TRBD2. V shed 0 bases, J shed 4 bases, and the junction held 6 bases outside the gene matches. Germline-derived CDR1 and CDR2 are LNHDA and SQIVND (reference sequence). This CDR3 is 16 amino acids long. CDR3 nucleotide sequence: TGTGCCAGTAGTATAGAGTTGCGGGAGTATTACAATGAGCAGTTCTTC. Residues: CASSIELREYYNEQFF.

J is TRBJ1-5 and V is TRBV5-4; the D is unclear. Germline CDR1 reads SGHNT; CDR2 reads YYREEE (reference sequence). Between the trimmed V and J ends, which lost 0 bases and 0 bases, there was a span of 10 bases. This CDR3 is 16 amino acids long. The CDR3 here is CASSLDGHSSNQPQHF. DNA of the CDR3: TGTGCCAGCAGCTTGGATGGGCATAGTAGCAATCAGCCCCAGCATTTT.